This record concerns one TCR beta chain sequence. A few counts support this clone. It lacks a known antigen. No qualities accompany the bases; no much larger clone lies one base away. This sample is part of a study of radiation and T cells in renal cell carcinoma (TCRdb year 2020). About the investigation overall: The samples were drawn from a clinical trial, where primary renal cell carcinomas were treated with 15 Gy of stereotactic body radiation therapy and then removed by nephrectomy 4 weeks afterward. A total of approximately 53 samples underwent TCR beta sequencing, made up of approximately 26 tumors and some 27 peripheral blood samples. A total of 3.5 million to 4.5 million unique CDR3 nucleotide sequences, encoding 2.5 million to 3 million unique CDR3 amino acid sequences, were found across all 55 or so samples. Points the paper makes about the study in general: In blood, the top tumor clonotypes increased from baseline to 2 weeks after radiation and then shrank by 4 weeks, which suggests a temporary expansion of tumor-resident clones. Because pretreatment tumor biopsies were not available, the study could not determine whether clonotypes were already present within the tumor at baseline. Effects of radiation dose or scheduling on the TCR repertoire could not be addressed with the single-armed trial design. Tracking of blood repertoire dynamics stopped at about 4 weeks after treatment, with no follow-up past that point.

The immunoSEQ kit was used, according to the manufacturer's recommendations, to generate TCR beta libraries from genomic DNA. To prepare the libraries, a first multiplex PCR with proprietary primers was run, followed by a second PCR that added unique barcodes, and a bead cleanup was done after each round. Each sample batch included a kit-provided positive control reaction and a negative control reaction. The final libraries were assessed on an Agilent 4200 TapeStation D1000 ScreenTape, pooled by volume, and quantified by qPCR. Sequencing was performed on an Illumina NextSeq500 with a MidOutput 150-cycle cartridge, and 156 Read1 and 15 Index1 cycles were run with kit custom primers. The pooled library was loaded at around 1 pM, and approximately 20% PhiX control was spiked in. The authors' analysis ran thus. Vendor-processed data were analyzed in R, with a clonotype defined as all T cells sharing the same CDR3 nucleotide sequence. In the clone abundance analyses, frequencies in each sample were normalized to that sample's 10,000 most abundant clones. Public T cell clones, averaging fewer than five per sample, were removed before analysis. Tumor-enriched clonotypes and baseline blood-enriched clonotypes were defined as those with an abundance difference of at least 32-fold between compartments. Clonotypes expanded or contracted between blood time points were identified with a beta-binomial differential abundance model. Tumor-blood repertoire similarity was measured with the Baroni-Urbani and Buser coefficient, and groups were compared using two-tailed Wilcoxon tests in R. TCRdb carries this immuneACCESS record with in-frame sequences only. Its versions omit some clonotypes, under half of them owing to an unresolved V gene in the studies checked, with the rest unexplained. V, J and clone size were drawn from that table, and D and trimming were deduced from the DNA. The sample table lists 150,000 or so clones, 70% to 90% of them with a count of one. The ten largest clones add up to 12% of the sample.

The junction carries 5 bases between V and J, which are trimmed by 6 bases and 2 bases respectively. The CDR3 measures 12 amino acids from cysteine to phenylalanine. The sequence is cut down to CDR3 DNA, 36 bases in frame from base 1. In the germline V gene, CDR1 corresponds to SNHLY and CDR2 to FYNNEI. What this sample's time point label stands for: baseline pretreatment blood. Sample treatment or condition, as interpreted from the label and publication: 15 Gy SBRT to primary tumor, nephrectomy 4 weeks later. To follow tumor-enriched clonotypes, serial peripheral blood was collected from radiation-treated patients at baseline and at 2 weeks and 4 weeks after SBRT. Every patient's renal cell carcinoma showed clear cell pathology. The QIAamp DNA Blood Mini Kit (Qiagen) was used to prepare genomic DNA for TCR sequencing. Only samples passing all quality control checks were included in the analyses.

This material consisted of blood, taken from a patient whose treatment included radiotherapy and nephrectomy. The V gene is TRBV2 and the J gene is TRBJ1-3, with the D gene call left open. This clonotype originated in a woman aged 45-60 years with renal cell carcinoma. At the DNA level, the sequence is TGTGCCAGCAGCCTGGCTGGAAACACCATATATTTT. Translated, this is CASSLAGNTIYF.